This TCR beta chain emerged from a study of siplizumab effects on memory and regulatory T cells. The study, taken as a whole, reports: In unstimulated cells, naive T cells appeared more diverse than memory T cells and seemed major alloresponse contributors. There was no confirmation of the suppressive function of proliferating Tregs from siplizumab cultures. Poor capture below about 10^-5 frequency left most alloreactive clones unmapped to unstimulated subsets. In controls, about 28% of mappable alloreactive CD4+ clones were Treg-derived on average, versus 68.8% with siplizumab.

TCRdb's copy holds only in-frame clones and misses some; the assay was immunoSEQ multiplex PCR. The sample has 50,000 or so clones, more than 80% seen once. This CDR3 has 14 residues. Between the trimmed V and J ends, which lost 5 bases and 1 base, there was a span of 11 bases. Germline loops: CDR1 SGHTA, CDR2 FQGNSA. Notes on this clone: The antigen is not known.

The sequenced sample consisted of CD8+ T cells sorted from blood. The chain has TRBV7-2 and TRBJ1-2; the D is unclear. The TCR comes from a human donor in good health. CDR3 coding DNA: TGTGCCAGCAGCCCGCCCTGGGGTAACTATGGCTACACCTTC. Its protein is CASSPPWGNYGYTF.